This T cell receptor beta chain is drawn from a study of T cells after posttransplantation cyclophosphamide. The method was immunoSEQ multiplex PCR; TCRdb's version includes in-frame clones alone and lacks a portion of them. The sample carries roughly 16,000 clones, 85% recorded once. Controls had myeloablative marrow grafts with methotrexate and calcineurin inhibitor, sampled at 1 year. V was cut by 2 bases and J by 4 bases, with 17 bases left in between. The CDR3 consists of 17 residues. In germline, CDR1 is SEHNR, CDR2 FQNEAQ (reference sequence). To note about this clone: Its matching antigen is unknown.

Study results and limitations: TRB clonality was highly associated with recipient CMV seropositivity and reactivation. Donor CD8+ memory clones often dominated recipient blood repertoires at later times.

The TCR was taken from a female patient between 18 and 35 years old who received an allogeneic stem cell transplant from an unrelated donor, was CMV-positive, and had acute and chronic GVHD. Some T cells may be transferred from the graft donor. This chain connects TRBV7-9 to TRBJ2-2, with D possibly matching TRBD1 (5 bases). The material was PBMCs, obtained after allogeneic stem cell transplant with calcineurin inhibitor and methotrexate. The CDR3 DNA is TGTGCCAGCAGCTTAACCGTCTCAGGGATGAGCACCGGGGAGCTGTTTTTT. This codes for CASSLTVSGMSTGELFF.